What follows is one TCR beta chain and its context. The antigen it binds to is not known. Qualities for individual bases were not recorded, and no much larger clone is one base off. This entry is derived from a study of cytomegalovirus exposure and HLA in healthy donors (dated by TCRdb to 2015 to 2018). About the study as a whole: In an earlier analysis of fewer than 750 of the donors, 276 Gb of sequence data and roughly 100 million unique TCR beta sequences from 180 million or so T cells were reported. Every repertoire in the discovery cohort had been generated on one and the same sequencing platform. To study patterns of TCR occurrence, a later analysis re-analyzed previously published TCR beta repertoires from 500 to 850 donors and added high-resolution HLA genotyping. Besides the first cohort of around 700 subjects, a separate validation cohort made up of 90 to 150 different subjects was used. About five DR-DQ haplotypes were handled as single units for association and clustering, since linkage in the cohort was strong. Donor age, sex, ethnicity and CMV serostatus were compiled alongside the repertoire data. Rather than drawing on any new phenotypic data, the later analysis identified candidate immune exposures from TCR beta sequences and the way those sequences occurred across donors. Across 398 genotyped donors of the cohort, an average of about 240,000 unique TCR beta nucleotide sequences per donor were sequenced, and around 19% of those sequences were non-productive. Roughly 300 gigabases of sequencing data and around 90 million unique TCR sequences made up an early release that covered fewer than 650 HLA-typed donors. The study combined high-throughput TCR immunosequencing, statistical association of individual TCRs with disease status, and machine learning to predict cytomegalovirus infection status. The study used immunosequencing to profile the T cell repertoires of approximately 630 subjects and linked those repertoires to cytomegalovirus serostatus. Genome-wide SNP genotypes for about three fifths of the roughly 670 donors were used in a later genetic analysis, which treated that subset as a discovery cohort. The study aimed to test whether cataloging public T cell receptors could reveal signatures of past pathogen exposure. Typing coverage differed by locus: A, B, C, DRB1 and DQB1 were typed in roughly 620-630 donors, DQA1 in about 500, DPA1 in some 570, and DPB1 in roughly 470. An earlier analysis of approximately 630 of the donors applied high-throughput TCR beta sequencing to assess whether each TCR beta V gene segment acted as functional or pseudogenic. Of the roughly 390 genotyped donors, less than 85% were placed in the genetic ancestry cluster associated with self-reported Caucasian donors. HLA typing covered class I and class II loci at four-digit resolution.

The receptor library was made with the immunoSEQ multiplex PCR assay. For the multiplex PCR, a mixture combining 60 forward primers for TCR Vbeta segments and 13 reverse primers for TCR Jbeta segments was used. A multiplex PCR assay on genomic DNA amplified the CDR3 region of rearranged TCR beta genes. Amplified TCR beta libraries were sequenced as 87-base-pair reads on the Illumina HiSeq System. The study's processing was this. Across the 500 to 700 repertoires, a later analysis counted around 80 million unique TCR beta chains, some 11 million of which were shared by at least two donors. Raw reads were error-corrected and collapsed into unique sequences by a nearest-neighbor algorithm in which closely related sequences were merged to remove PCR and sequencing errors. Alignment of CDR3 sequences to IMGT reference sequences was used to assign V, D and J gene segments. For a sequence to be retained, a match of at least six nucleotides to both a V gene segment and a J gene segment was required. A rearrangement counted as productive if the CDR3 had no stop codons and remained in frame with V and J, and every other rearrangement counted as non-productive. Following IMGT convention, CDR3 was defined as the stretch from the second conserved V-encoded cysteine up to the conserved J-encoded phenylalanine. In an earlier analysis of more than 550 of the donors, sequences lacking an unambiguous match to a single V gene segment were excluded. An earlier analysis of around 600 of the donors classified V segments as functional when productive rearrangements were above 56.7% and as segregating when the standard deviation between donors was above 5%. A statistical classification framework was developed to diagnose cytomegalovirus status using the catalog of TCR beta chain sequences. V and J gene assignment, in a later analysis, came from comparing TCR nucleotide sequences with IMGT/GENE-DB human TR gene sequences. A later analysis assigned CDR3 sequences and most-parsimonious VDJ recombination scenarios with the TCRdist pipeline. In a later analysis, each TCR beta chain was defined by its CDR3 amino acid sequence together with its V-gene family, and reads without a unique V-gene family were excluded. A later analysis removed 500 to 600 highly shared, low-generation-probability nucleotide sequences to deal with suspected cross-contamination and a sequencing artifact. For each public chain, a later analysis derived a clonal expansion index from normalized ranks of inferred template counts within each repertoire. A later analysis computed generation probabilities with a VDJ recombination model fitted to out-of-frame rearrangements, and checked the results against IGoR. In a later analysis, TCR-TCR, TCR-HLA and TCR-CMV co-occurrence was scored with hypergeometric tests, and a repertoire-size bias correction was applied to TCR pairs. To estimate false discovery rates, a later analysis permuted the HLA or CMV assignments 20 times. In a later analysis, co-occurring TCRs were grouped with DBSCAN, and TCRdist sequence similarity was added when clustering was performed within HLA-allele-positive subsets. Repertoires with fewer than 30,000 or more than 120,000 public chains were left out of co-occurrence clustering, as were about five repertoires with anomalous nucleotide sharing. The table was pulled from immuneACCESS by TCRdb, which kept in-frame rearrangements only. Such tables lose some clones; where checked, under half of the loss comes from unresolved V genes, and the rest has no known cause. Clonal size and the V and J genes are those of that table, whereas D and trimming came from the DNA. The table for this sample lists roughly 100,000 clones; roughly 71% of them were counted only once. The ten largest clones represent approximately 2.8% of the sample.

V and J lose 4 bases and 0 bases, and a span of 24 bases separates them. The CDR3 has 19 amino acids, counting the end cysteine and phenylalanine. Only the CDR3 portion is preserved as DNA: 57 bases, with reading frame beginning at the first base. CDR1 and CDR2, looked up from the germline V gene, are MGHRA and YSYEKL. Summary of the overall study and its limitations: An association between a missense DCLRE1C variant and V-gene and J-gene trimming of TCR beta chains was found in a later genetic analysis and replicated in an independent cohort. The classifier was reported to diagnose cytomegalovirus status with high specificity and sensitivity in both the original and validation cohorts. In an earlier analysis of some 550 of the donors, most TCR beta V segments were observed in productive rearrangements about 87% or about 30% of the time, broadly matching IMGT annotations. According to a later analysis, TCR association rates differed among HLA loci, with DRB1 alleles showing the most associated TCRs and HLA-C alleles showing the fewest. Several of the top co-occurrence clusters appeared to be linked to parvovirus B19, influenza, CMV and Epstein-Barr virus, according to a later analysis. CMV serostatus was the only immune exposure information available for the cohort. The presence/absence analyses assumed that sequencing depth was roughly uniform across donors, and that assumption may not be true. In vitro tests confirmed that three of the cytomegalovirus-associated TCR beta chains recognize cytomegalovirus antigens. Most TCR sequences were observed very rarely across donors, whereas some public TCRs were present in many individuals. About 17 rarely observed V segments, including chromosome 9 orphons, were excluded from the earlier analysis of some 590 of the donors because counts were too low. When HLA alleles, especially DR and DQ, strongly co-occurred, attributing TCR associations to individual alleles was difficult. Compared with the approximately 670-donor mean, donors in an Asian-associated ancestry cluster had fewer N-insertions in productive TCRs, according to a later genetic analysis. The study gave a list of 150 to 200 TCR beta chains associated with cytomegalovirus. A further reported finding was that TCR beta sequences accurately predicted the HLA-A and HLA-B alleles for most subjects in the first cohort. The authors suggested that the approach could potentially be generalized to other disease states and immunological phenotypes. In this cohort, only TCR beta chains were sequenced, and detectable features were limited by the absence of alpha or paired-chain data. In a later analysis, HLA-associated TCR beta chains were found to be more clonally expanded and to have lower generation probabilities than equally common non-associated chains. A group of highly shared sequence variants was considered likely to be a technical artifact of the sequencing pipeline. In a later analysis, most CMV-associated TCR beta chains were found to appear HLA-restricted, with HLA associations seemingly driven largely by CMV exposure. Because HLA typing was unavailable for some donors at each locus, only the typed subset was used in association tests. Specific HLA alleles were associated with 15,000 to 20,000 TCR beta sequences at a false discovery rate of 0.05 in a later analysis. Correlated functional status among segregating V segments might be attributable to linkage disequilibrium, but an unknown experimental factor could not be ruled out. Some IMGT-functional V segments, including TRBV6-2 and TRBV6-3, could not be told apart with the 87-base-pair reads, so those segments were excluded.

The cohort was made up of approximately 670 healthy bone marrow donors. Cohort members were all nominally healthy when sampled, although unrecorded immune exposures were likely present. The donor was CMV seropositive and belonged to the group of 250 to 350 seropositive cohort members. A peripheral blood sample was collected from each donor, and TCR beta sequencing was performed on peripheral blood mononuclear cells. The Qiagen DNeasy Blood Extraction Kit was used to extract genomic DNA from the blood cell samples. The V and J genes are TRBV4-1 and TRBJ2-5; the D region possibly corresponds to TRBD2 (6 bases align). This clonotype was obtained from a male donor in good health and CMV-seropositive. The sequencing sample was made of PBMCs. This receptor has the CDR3 CASSPEGLGRTTYQETQYF. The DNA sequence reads TGCGCCAGCAGCCCGGAGGGGCTAGGGCGAACCACGTACCAAGAGACCCAGTACTTC.